Here is one T cell receptor (beta chain) with its context. Antigen unknown. The CDR3 runs to 15 residues. V was cut by 4 bases and J by 1 base, with 14 bases left in between. Per the germline V gene, CDR1 is SEHNR and CDR2 is FQNEAQ (reference sequence). Described treatment: oral pan-JAK inhibitor, 5-10 mg twice daily. Following RNA extraction, reverse transcription yielded cDNA that acted as the sequencing template. Generated by immunoSEQ multiplex PCR, the TCRdb table keeps only in-frame clones and is missing some. The sample records about 180,000 clones, 53% being singletons. These data come from a study of CD8+ T cells in alopecia areata. Study background: Affected scalp percentage gauged treated patients' severity.

Study-level results: An increase in clonality over normal scalp was evident in lesional scalp, especially alopecia totalis/universalis. TCRs were shared less clearly across patients than in mice, possibly for HLA-related reasons.

The source was CD8+ T cells sorted from blood, collected at week 24, from a patient treated with tofacitinib. V is TRBV7-9 and J is TRBJ2-7, with D maybe TRBD2 (7 bases). The sequence came from a human donor with alopecia areata. The CDR3 reads CASSWGLAASYEQYF. Written as DNA, the CDR3 is TGTGCCAGCAGCTGGGGGCTAGCGGCATCCTACGAGCAGTACTTC.